This TCR beta chain was captured in a study of blood T cell repertoires in COVID-19. Study-level background: Italy, Spain and the United States were the sources of the convalescent and acute COVID-19 samples.

This CDR3 is built from 15 residues. V lost 3 bases, J lost 5 bases, and 5 bases stayed unmatched. Looked up from germline, CDR1 is SGDLS and CDR2 is YYNGEE. Methods used by the authors: By means of reference gene primer amplification, nucleated cell counts were estimated. Produced via immunoSEQ multiplex PCR; TCRdb's table is partial and in-frame only. From that table come the V and J calls and clone size; the DNA was used to work out D and trimming. The sample shows roughly 100,000 clones, around four fifths of them seen only once. The specimen sequenced was peripheral blood. The V gene is TRBV9, the J gene TRBJ1-4; 9 bases line up with TRBD1. The clonotype comes from a human donor in a cohort sampled during active COVID-19. The CDR3 protein is CASSASGTGNEKLFF. CDR3 bases: TGTGCCAGCAGCGCCTCCGGGACAGGGAATGAAAAACTGTTTTTT.